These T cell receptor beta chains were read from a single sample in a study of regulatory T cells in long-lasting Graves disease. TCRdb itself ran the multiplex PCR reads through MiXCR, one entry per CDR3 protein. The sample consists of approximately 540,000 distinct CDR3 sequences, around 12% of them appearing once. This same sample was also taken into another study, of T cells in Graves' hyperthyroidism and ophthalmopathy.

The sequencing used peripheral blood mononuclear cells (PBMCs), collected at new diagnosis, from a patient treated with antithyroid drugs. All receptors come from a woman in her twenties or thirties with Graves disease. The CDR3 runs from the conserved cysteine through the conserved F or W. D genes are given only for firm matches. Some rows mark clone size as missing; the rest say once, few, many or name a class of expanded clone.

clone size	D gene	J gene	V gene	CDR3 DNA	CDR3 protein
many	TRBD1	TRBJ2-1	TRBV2	TGTGCCAGCAGTGAATCAAGGACAGGGGGTGGCAATGAGCAGTTCTTC	CASSESRTGGGNEQFF
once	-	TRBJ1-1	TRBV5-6	TGTGCCAGCAGCCCGGGGAAGGGGTTATCTGAAGCTTTCTTT	CASSPGKGLSEAFF
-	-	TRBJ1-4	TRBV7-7	TGTGCCAGCAGCAAAGCCGGTAATGAAAAACTGTTTTTT	CASSKAGNEKLFF
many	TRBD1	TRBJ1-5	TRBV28	TGTGCCAGCAGTTTTCCCAGGACAGGAAATAGCAATCAGCCCCAGCATTTT	CASSFPRTGNSNQPQHF
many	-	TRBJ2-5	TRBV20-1	TGCAGTGCTAGAGATTATGTAAGCCAGTTCCAAGAGACCCAGTACTTC	CSARDYVSQFQETQYF
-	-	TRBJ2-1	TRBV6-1	TGTGCCAGCAGTGAAGCGCTTCGGGGCACTAGTAGGGATTACAATGAGCAGTTCTTC	CASSEALRGTSRDYNEQFF
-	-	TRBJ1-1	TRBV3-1	TGTGCCAGCAGCCAAGTTTCAGGTTGGAACACTGAAGCTTTCTTT	CASSQVSGWNTEAFF
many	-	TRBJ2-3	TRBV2	TGTGCCAGCAGTCTCTGGGGCGGGAGCACAGATACGCAGTATTTT	CASSLWGGSTDTQYF
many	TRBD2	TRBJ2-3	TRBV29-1	TGCAGCGTTCGGACTAGCGGGGGAATCACAGATACGCAGTATTTT	CSVRTSGGITDTQYF
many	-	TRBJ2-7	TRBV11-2	TGTGCCAGCAGCCCACAGGGAGGAGGCTACGAGCAGTACTTC	CASSPQGGGYEQYF
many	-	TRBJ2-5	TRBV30	TGTGCCTGGAGGGCAGCCGACCAAGAGACCCAGTACTTC	CAWRAADQETQYF
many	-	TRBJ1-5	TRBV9	TGTGCCAGCAGCGTAGCTACTGGTCAGCCCCAGCATTTT	CASSVATGQPQHF
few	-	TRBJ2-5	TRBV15	TGTGCCACCAGCAGAGGGGCCTGGGAAGAGACCCAGTACTTC	CATSRGAWEETQYF
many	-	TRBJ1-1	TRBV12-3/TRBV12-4	TGTGCCAGCAGTTTCATAGGGATAGGAGCTTTCTTT	CASSFIGIGAFF
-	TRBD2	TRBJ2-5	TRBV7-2	TGTGCCAGCAGAGAGGGACTAGCGGGAGAGACCCAGTACTTC	CASREGLAGETQYF
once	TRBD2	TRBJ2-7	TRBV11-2	TGTGCCAGCAGCTCCGCGGGGGTGACCTACGAGCAGTACTTC	CASSSAGVTYEQYF
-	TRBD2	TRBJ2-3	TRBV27	TGTGCCAGCAGTAAAACCGGGACTAGCGGGATGGTGACAGATACGCAGTATTTT	CASSKTGTSGMVTDTQYF
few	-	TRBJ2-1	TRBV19	TGTGCCAGTAGTATTTATAGTTCAAGCGGTACCTACAATGAGCAGTTCTTC	CASSIYSSSGTYNEQFF
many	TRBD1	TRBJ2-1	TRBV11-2	TGTGCCAGCAGCACCCGACAGGGGTACAATGAGCAGTTCTTC	CASSTRQGYNEQFF
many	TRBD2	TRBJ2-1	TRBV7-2	TGTGCCAGCAGCTTAATCAGCCCACTTATCCTAGCGGGACGCCACAATGAGCAGTTCTTC	CASSLISPLILAGRHNEQFF
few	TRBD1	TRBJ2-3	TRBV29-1	TGCAGCGTTGAGGACCGACAGGGGGCAGTCACAGATACGCAGTATTTT	CSVEDRQGAVTDTQYF
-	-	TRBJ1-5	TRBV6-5	TGTGCCAGCAGTTACTCGAGGGGGGGGAGCAATCAGCCCCAGCATTTT	CASSYSRGGSNQPQHF
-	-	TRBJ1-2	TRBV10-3	TGTGCCATCAGAAGAGAAACATTCATTAACTATGGCTGCACCTTC	CAIRRETFINYGCTF
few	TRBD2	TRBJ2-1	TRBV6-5	TGTGCCAGCAGTTACTCGTGGGGCGGTCCAGGCGGGAGGGGTGGCCATGAGCAGTTCTTC	CASSYSWGGPGGRGGHEQFF
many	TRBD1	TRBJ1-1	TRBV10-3	TGTGCCATCAGTGAGTCCTCACAGGGGGCGAACACTGAAGCTTTCTTT	CAISESSQGANTEAFF
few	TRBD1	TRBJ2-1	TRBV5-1	TGCGCCAGCAGCCGGCGGACAGGGCTTACCTACAATGAGCAGTTCTTC	CASSRRTGLTYNEQFF
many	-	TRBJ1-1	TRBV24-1	TGTGCCACCAGGGCGAGGGGGTTTTTGGACACTGAAGCTTTCTTT	CATRARGFLDTEAFF
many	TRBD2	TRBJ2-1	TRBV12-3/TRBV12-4	TGTGCCAGCAGTTTAGCGCTACTAGCGGGAGACTCCTACAATGAGCAGTTCTTC	CASSLALLAGDSYNEQFF
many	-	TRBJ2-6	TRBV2	TGTGCCGGAACAGGGACTGGGGCCAACGTCCTGACTTTC	CAGTGTGANVLTF
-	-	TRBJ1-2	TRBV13	TGTGCCAGCAGCTTAGGCCGGGGACTGCTCTATGGCTACACCTTC	CASSLGRGLLYGYTF
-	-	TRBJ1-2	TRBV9	TGTGCCAGCACCGGGACAACCTTCAACTATGGCTACACCTTC	CASTGTTFNYGYTF
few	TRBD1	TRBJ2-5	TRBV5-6	TGTGCCAGCAGCTTGGGCCCCGGGACAGAAGTCCAAGAGACCCAGTACTTC	CASSLGPGTEVQETQYF
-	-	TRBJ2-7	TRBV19	TGTGCCAGTAGTATTAGGGGCTCACCGGGGGAGCAGTACTTC	CASSIRGSPGEQYF
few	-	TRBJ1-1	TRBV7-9	TGTGCCAGCAGCCCCCCTATGAACACTGAAGCTTTCTTT	CASSPPMNTEAFF
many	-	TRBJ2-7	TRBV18	TGTGCCAGCTCACGGGCTCCTAGTACCTCCTACGAGCAGTACTTC	CASSRAPSTSYEQYF
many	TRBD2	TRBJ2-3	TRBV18	TGTGCCAGCTCGACCATAGCGGGGAGCACAGATACGCAGTATTTT	CASSTIAGSTDTQYF
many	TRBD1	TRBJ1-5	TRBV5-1	TGCGCCAGCAGTACTACAGGGGCGGTCAATCAGCCCCAGCATTTT	CASSTTGAVNQPQHF
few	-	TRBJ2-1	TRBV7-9	TGTGCCAGCAGCTTAGGAGGAGGGGGCTTGTCCTACAATGAGCAGTTCTTC	CASSLGGGGLSYNEQFF